The 2 T cell receptor beta chains given below trace back to one sample, sequenced in a study of blood T cell repertoires in COVID-19. Generated by immunoSEQ multiplex PCR, the TCRdb table keeps only in-frame clones and is missing some. This table has roughly 380,000 clones, 85% appearing once. Sequenced: peripheral blood. The receptors originated from a woman aged 18-29 years with acute or convalescent COVID-19.

The chain joins TRBV10-1 to TRBJ1-1; 10 bases match TRBD1. The V segment lost 10 bases and the J segment 5 bases; nucleotides outside the gene matches: 10. The CDR3 covers 14 residues. The V gene's germline CDR1 is WNHNN and CDR2 SYGVQD (reference sequence). The CDR3 protein is CAMRRQGAWTEAFF. CDR3 sequence (DNA): TGCGCCATGCGGAGACAGGGGGCTTGGACTGAAGCTTTCTTT.

The rearrangement links TRBV5-1 to TRBJ2-7; no clear D gene. Germline CDR1 is SGHRS and CDR2 is YFSETQ. Trimming shortened V by 0 bases and J by 2 bases, and 12 bases separated the two germline ends. The CDR3 is made up of 15 amino acids. The CDR3 region has the DNA TGCGCCAGCAGCTTGGGCCCAGTAGCCACCTACGAGCAGTACTTC. This encodes CASSLGPVATYEQYF.